A single T cell receptor (beta chain) is shown here with its context. Trimming removed 3 bases at V and 3 bases at J, with 8 bases between. Germline V CDR1 and CDR2: SQVTM, ANQGSEA. CDR3 length: 12 amino acids. The data derive from a study of CDR3 diversity in severe acne. TCRdb reprocessed the PCR reads via MiXCR and lists one record per CDR3 protein. The table includes tens of thousands of distinct CDR3 sequences, roughly 49% detected once. The specimen sequenced was blood. The clonotype was recovered from a male donor with severe acne vulgaris. V usage is TRBV29-1 and J usage is TRBJ1-2; no reliable D call. The CDR3 DNA follows: TGCAGCGTTGATAGGGTGGACTATGGCTACACCTTC. Its translation is CSVDRVDYGYTF.